Each of the 26 T cell receptor beta chains below was sequenced from the same sample in a study of T cells after yellow fever vaccination. TCRdb re-called the 5' RACE reads with MiXCR, one entry per CDR3 protein. The sample lists 100,000 to 150,000 distinct CDR3 sequences, about 7.4% occurring once. Source: CD4+ T cells sorted from PBMCs, taken more than 8 days after the first yellow fever vaccination. These receptor sequences come from a man younger than 35 who received the YFV17D yellow fever vaccine.

This clonotype came up many times. The chain joins TRBV12-5 to TRBJ2-2, with no clear D. This CDR3 region has 12 residues. Germline lookup yields CDR1 LGHNT and CDR2 FRNRAP. V lost 6 bases and J lost 3, with 5 bases in between. The DNA for the CDR3 is TGTGCTAGTGGACGCGACACCGGGGAGCTGTTTTTT. This translates into CASGRDTGELFF.

This clonotype has a count of ten or more. The CDR3 region is CASLRNTEAFF. In DNA, the CDR3 is TGTGCCAGCTTGAGGAACACTGAAGCTTTCTTT. The V and J genes are TRBV19 and TRBJ1-1; no firm D call. The germline CDR1 and CDR2 sequences are LNHDA and SQIVND (reference sequence). The CDR3 has 11 residues. Between the trimmed V and J ends, which lost 9 bases and 1 base, there was a span of 6 bases.

This clonotype showed up just a few times. The chain has TRBV5-6 and TRBJ2-1; 8 positions agree with TRBD1. V dropped 0 bases and J dropped 9; count of bases not matched to a gene: 17. The CDR3 spans 18 residues. Per the germline V gene, CDR1 is SGHDT and CDR2 is YYEEEE. The CDR3 nucleotides read TGTGCCAGCAGCTTGGCGGAAAGGGTGACAGGGGTAGTGGGTGAGCAGTTCTTC. It translates to CASSLAERVTGVVGEQFF.

Many counts were recorded for this clonotype. The CDR3 reads CASRFREGRLETQYF. The CDR3 DNA reads as TGTGCCAGCAGGTTCCGGGAGGGCCGATTGGAGACCCAGTACTTC. The chain is built from TRBV6-1 and TRBJ2-5, with 8 nucleotides matching TRBD2. In germline, CDR1 is MNHNS, CDR2 SASEGT. V lost 6 bases, J lost 5 bases, and 11 bases stayed unmatched. The CDR3 length is 15 residues.

In its sample, this clonotype was seen many times. The genes are TRBV3-1 and TRBJ1-1; the D gene is possibly TRBD1 (5 bases). The germline V gene has CDR1 LGHDT and CDR2 YNNKEL (reference sequence). V was shortened by 2 bases and J by 12 bases, with 19 bases between the two germline ends. The CDR3 length is 14 residues. For the CDR3, the DNA is TGTGCCAGCAGCCAACTGACCTCAGGGTCCCGGACTTTCTTT. Encoded protein: CASSQLTSGSRTFF.

On this clonotype: This may be a read error, as it is one base from a much larger clone. The V and J genes are TRBV4-3 and TRBJ2-1; D is possibly TRBD1 (6 bases). The CDR3 consists of 13 residues. V gave up 4 bases and J gave up 15 bases, with 19 bases separating them. CDR1 and CDR2 (germline): LGHNA, YSLEER. CDR3 in DNA: TGCGCCAGCAGCCGGTCCTCGGGACACACCCCGTTCTTC. This sequence encodes CASSRSSGHTPFF.

Many counts were recorded for this clonotype. The CDR3 here is CASSVEGGLEQFF. For the CDR3, the DNA is TGTGCCAGCAGCGTAGAAGGGGGCTTAGAGCAGTTCTTC. The V call is TRBV9, the J call TRBJ2-1; TRBD1 aligns across 7 bases. The ends lost 0 bases at V and 10 bases at J; junction bases unmatched: 4. The length of the CDR3 is 13 residues. The germline V gene has CDR1 SGDLS and CDR2 YYNGEE. The variable domain in full, with the rest retrieved from reference TRBV9 and TRBJ2-1, is DSGVTQTPKHLITATGQRVTLRCSPRSGDLSVYWYQQSLDQGLQFLIQYYNGEERAKGNILERFSAQQFPDLHSELNLSSLELGDSALYFCASSVEGGLEQFFGPGTRLTVL.

This clonotype was counted at least ten times. The chain has TRBV7-9 and TRBJ1-4, with D possibly being TRBD1 (6 bases). Germline CDR1 SEHNR, CDR2 FQNEAQ (reference sequence). CDR3 length: 15 amino acids. V lost 4 bases and J lost 6, with 15 bases in between. The CDR3 here is CASSSMGGKDEKLFF. In nucleotides, the CDR3 is TGTGCCAGCAGCTCGATGGGGGGCAAAGATGAAAAACTGTTTTTT. Full variable domain (missing parts from reference TRBV7-9 and TRBJ1-4): DTGVSQNPRHKITKRGQNVTFRCDPISEHNRLYWYRQTLGQGPEFLTYFQNEAQLEKSRLLSDRFSAERPKGSFSTLEIQRTEQGDSAMYLCASSSMGGKDEKLFFGSGTQLSVL.

This chain joins TRBV5-1 and TRBJ2-1; D not certain. Trimming removed 0 bases from V and 6 bases from J, with 7 bases in between. The CDR3 is made up of 13 amino acids. Germline V gives CDR1 SGHRS, CDR2 YFSETQ. The chain's CDR3 is CASSLGWANEQFF. For the CDR3, the DNA is TGCGCCAGCAGCTTGGGTTGGGCCAATGAGCAGTTCTTC.

The table lists this clonotype with a count of one. V and J are TRBV24-1 and TRBJ1-6; D gene ambiguous. Deletions cut 8 bases from V and 9 bases from J, with 19 bases between. This CDR3 is built from 15 residues. Germline V gene lookup returns CDR1 KGHDR and CDR2 SFDVKD. CDR3 protein: CATTRYPGFGSPLHF. The CDR3 coding sequence is TGTGCCACCACTAGATATCCGGGGTTCGGTTCACCCCTCCACTTT.

At least ten counts were recorded for this clonotype. The chain employs TRBV7-2 and TRBJ2-7; 9 bases are shared with TRBD1. V lost 5 bases and J lost 2; bases outside the gene matches: 4. Germline loops: CDR1 SGHTA, CDR2 FQGNSA. This CDR3 has 14 amino acids. The CDR3 bases are TGTGCCAGCAGCCCCGGGACAGGGCCCTACGAGCAGTACGTC. Encoded protein: CASSPGTGPYEQYV.

This clonotype was counted many times. The CDR3 spells CASLRQGSSYNEQFF. CDR3 in DNA: TGTGCCAGTTTGAGACAGGGGAGCTCCTACAATGAGCAGTTCTTC. The V gene is TRBV7-2, the J gene TRBJ2-1, with 8 bases lining up with TRBD1. J gave up 0 bases and V 9 bases, and 7 bases lay outside the gene matches. In germline, CDR1 is SGHTA, CDR2 FQGNSA. This CDR3 has 15 residues.

This clonotype has at least ten counts. The V call is TRBV5-1, the J call TRBJ1-3; unclear D gene. This CDR3 spans 14 amino acids. CDR1 and CDR2 from the germline V gene are SGHRS and YFSETQ. V lost 4 bases to trimming and J lost 4 bases, with 12 bases between them. For the CDR3, the DNA is TGCGCCAGCAGCGATCCAGGATCAGGAAACACCATATATTTT. Translated, it gives CASSDPGSGNTIYF.

This clonotype was seen at least ten times. The rearrangement joins TRBV19 to TRBJ1-6, with a weak D call TRBD1 (6 bases). Trimming took 6 bases from V and 1 from J, leaving 13 bases between them. Germline V gives CDR1 LNHDA, CDR2 SQIVND (reference sequence). This CDR3 contains 16 residues. The CDR3 DNA follows: TGTGCCAGTAGCCCTAAACAGGGTTCCTATAATTCACCCCTCCACTTT. Its protein is CASSPKQGSYNSPLHF.

As regards this clonotype: This sequence may be a read error, since a much larger clone differs from it by one base. The chain is built from TRBV6-1 and TRBJ2-5; D might be TRBD1 (5 bases). The CDR3 has 13 residues. Trimming shortened V by 9 bases and J by 5 bases, and 16 bases separated the two germline ends. In germline, CDR1 is MNHNS, CDR2 SASEGT. The CDR3 nucleotides are TGTGCCAGTTTGGCCCCAGGGTGGGAGACCCAGTACTTC. This translates into CASLAPGWETQYF.

This clonotype has only a few counts. The chain recombines TRBV7-9 with TRBJ2-7, with D perhaps matching TRBD2 (5 bases). The CDR3 totals 16 residues. The V gene lost 5 bases and the J gene lost 5 bases, with 22 bases spanning the gap. Per germline, CDR1 SEHNR and CDR2 FQNEAQ (reference sequence). CDR3 DNA: TGTGCCAGCAGCCCCACCCCCCGGGGTCGACTCCACGAGCAGTACTTC. This sequence encodes CASSPTPRGRLHEQYF.

This clonotype came up a few times. The V and J genes are TRBV11-1 and TRBJ2-5; D gene unclear. This CDR3 has 14 residues. Trimming took off 2 bases at V and 4 bases at J, with 11 bases between the two ends. The germline V gene encodes CDR1 SGHAT and CDR2 FQDESV (reference sequence). The chain's CDR3 is CASSLWTSGETQYF. The CDR3 DNA is TGTGCCAGCAGCTTATGGACCTCTGGAGAGACCCAGTACTTC.

This clonotype occurred many times. The rearrangement uses TRBV7-6 and TRBJ2-2, with 8 bases matching TRBD1. J lost 1 base, V lost 6 bases, and 7 bases had no gene match. Germline V gene lookup returns CDR1 SGHVS and CDR2 FNYEAQ. The CDR3 consists of 16 residues. The CDR3 loop is CASSPRQGQNTGELFF. CDR3 sequence (DNA): TGTGCCAGCAGTCCCAGACAGGGGCAGAACACCGGGGAGCTGTTTTTT. Filled out from reference TRBV7-6 and TRBJ2-2, the complete variable domain reads GAGVSQSPRYKVTKRGQDVALRCDPISGHVSLYWYRQALGQGPEFLTYFNYEAQQDKSGLPNDRFSAERPEGSISTLTIQRTEQRDSAMYRCASSPRQGQNTGELFFGEGSRLTVL.

This clonotype has at least ten counts. The V call is TRBV2, the J call TRBJ1-2; TRBD1 aligns across 7 bases. The CDR3 runs to 14 residues. V shed 8 bases and J 6 bases; nucleotides not matched to a gene: 12. The germline gives CDR1 SNHLY, CDR2 FYNNEI. CDR3 protein: CASLKRGQSDGYTF. CDR3 coding DNA: TGTGCCAGCCTAAAAAGGGGACAGTCGGATGGCTACACCTTC.

This clonotype was counted at least ten times. The chain has TRBV6-5 and TRBJ1-4; a weak D match, TRBD1 (6 bases). Germline V lookup: CDR1 MNHEY, CDR2 SVGAGI. The CDR3 consists of 12 residues. Trimming left V 9 bases short and J 10 bases short, with 15 bases between. The CDR3 protein is CASGDNEGKLFF. The CDR3, as DNA: TGTGCCAGTGGGGACAATGAAGGAAAACTGTTTTTT.

This clonotype was observed many times. The chain couples TRBV10-3 to TRBJ2-2, with D possibly being TRBD2 (6 bases). V dropped 11 bases and J dropped 4 bases, with 17 bases sitting between them. CDR1 is ENHRY and CDR2 is SYGVKD in the germline V gene. CDR3 size: 14 residues. Here the CDR3 DNA reads TGTGCCTCCATCCGGGACGGGGGCACCGGGGAGCTGTTTTTT. Translated: CASIRDGGTGELFF.

This clonotype was found many times. The chain is built from TRBV24-1 and TRBJ1-5, with TRBD1 matching 7 bases. This CDR3 is built from 15 residues. Per germline, CDR1 KGHDR and CDR2 SFDVKD. Trimming took 4 bases from V and 4 from J; bases not matched to a gene: 6. The CDR3 region is CATSDPGTANQPQHF. The CDR3 nucleotides read TGTGCCACCAGTGACCCCGGGACAGCTAATCAGCCCCAGCATTTT.

About this clonotype itself: This sequence may be a read error, since a much larger clone differs from it by one base. The CDR3 region has the DNA TGTGCCGGCAGTTTATCGGCGGGCCCGCACAATGAGCAGTTCTTC. It encodes CAGSLSAGPHNEQFF. J is TRBJ2-1 and V is TRBV27; possible D gene TRBD2, 5 bases. Per the germline V gene, CDR1 is MNHEY and CDR2 is SMNVEV (reference sequence). This CDR3 region has 15 residues.

This clonotype was seen ten or more times. CDR3 sequence (DNA): TGTGCCAGCAGTTACTCTGCGGGCCCCCTGGTCAATGAGCAGTTCTTC. This translates into CASSYSAGPLVNEQFF. The chain has TRBV6-2 or TRBV6-3 and TRBJ2-1, with D perhaps matching TRBD2 (5 bases). Germline CDR1 and CDR2: MNHEY and SVGEGT. Trimming removed 0 bases from V and 6 bases from J, with 15 bases in between. This CDR3 is built from 16 residues.

The V gene is TRBV5-4, the J gene TRBJ2-3; D is unclear. The V gene's germline CDR1 is SGHNT and CDR2 YYREEE (reference sequence). This CDR3 spans 14 amino acids. V lost 4 bases and J 4 bases, leaving 13 bases between the germline ends. The CDR3 region has the DNA TGTGCCAGCAGCCACGGGCCCGTCCCAGATACGCAGTATTTT. This translates into CASSHGPVPDTQYF.

This clonotype was picked up many times. This sequence joins TRBV2 and TRBJ1-1, with D uncertain. V lost 4 bases to trimming and J lost 1 base, with 7 bases between them. CDR3 length: 13 residues. Germline V CDR1 and CDR2: SNHLY, FYNNEI. CDR3 nucleotides: TGTGCCAGCAGTGTGGTAGAGAACACTGAAGCTTTCTTT. Translated: CASSVVENTEAFF.